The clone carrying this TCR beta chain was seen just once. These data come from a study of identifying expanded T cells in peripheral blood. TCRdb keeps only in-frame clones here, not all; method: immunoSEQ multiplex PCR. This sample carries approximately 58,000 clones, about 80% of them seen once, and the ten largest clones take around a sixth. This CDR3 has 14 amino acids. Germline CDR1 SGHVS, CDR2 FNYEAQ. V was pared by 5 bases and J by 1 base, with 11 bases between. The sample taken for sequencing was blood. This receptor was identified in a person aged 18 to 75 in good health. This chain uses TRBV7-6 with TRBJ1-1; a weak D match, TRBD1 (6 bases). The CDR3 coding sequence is TGTGCCAGCAGCAGTTTCAGGGGGAACACTGAAGCTTTCTTT. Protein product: CASSSFRGNTEAFF.